These 9 T cell receptor beta chains came from one sample sequenced in a study of monozygotic twins with inflammatory bowel disease. TCRdb re-called the 5' RACE reads and shows each CDR3 protein once, DNA omitted. In all, the sample yields 330,000 or so distinct CDR3 sequences. The sample taken for sequencing was blood. These receptors all stem from a human donor with ulcerative colitis or Crohn's disease, or a healthy co-twin of an affected twin (not recorded which).

The gene calls are TRBV6-1 and TRBJ1-2; the D gene TCRdb calls, TRBD1, cannot be checked with no DNA. CDR1 is MNHNS and CDR2 is SASEGT in the germline V gene. The CDR3 runs to 12 residues. The CDR3: CATRDSRYGYTF.

The CDR3 sequence: CASSLRRTSTDTQYF. This chain links TRBV7-2 with TRBJ2-3. Per germline, CDR1 SGHTA and CDR2 FQGNSA. The CDR3 consists of 15 residues.

The chain uses TRBV6-2 or TRBV6-3 and TRBJ1-1; TCRdb proposes TRBD1, but this gene call is untestable without DNA. Per the germline V gene, CDR1 is MNHEY and CDR2 is SVGEGT. The length of the CDR3 is 14 residues. The CDR3 is CASSYSRQGSEAFF.

V gene TRBV5-1 combines with J gene TRBJ2-2. In germline, CDR1 is SGHRS, CDR2 YFSETQ. The CDR3 loop spans 17 amino acids. CDR3 loop: CASSPPGVATNTGELFF.

V gene TRBV4-3 combines with J gene TRBJ2-1; lacking DNA, the TRBD2 call made by TCRdb goes unchecked. Germline CDR1 is LGHNA and CDR2 is YSLEER. The CDR3 covers 15 residues. CDR3 in amino acids: CASSQGLEASSEQFF.

The chain has TRBV5-5 and TRBJ1-5; TCRdb lists TRBD1, though no DNA is available to test this call. The CDR3 loop spans 13 amino acids. Germline lookup yields CDR1 SGHKS and CDR2 YYEKEE (reference sequence). CDR3 protein: CASSLAGTQPQHF.

The rearrangement joins TRBV28 to TRBJ1-3. The V gene's germline CDR1 is MDHEN and CDR2 SYDVKM. There are 16 residues in the CDR3. CDR3 sequence reads: CASSLSYRLSGNTIYF.

The chain is built from TRBV5-1 and TRBJ2-7; the TCRdb D gene call, TRBD1, has no DNA to confirm it. This CDR3 has 13 residues. Looked up from germline, CDR1 is SGHRS and CDR2 is YFSETQ. CDR3 sequence reads: CATRTGPEYEQYF.

The genes are TRBV7-9 and TRBJ2-4; the TCRdb call, TRBD2, lacks DNA for checking. This CDR3 has 16 amino acids. Germline V gives CDR1 SEHNR, CDR2 FQNEAQ (reference sequence). CDR3: CASSLNWGEAENIQYF.